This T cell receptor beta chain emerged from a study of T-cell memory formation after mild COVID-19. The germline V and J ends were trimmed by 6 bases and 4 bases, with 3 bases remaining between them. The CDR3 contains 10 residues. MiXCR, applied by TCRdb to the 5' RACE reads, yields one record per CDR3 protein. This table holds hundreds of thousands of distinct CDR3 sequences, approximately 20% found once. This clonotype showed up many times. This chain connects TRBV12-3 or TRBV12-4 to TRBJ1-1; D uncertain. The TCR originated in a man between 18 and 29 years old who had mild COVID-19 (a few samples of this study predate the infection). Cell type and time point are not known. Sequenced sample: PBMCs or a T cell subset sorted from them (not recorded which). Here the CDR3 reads CASRGTEAFF. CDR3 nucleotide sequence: TGTGCCAGCAGGGGCACTGAAGCTTTCTTT.